Here is one TCR beta chain with its context. This entry belongs to a study of immune evolution from preneoplasia to lung adenocarcinoma. The V and J ends lost 5 bases and 5 bases, in that order; junction bases with no gene match: 10. Germline V gives CDR1 MNHEY, CDR2 SMNVEV (reference sequence). The CDR3 consists of 16 residues. TCRdb's copy holds only in-frame clones and misses some; the assay was immunoSEQ multiplex PCR. Among about 2,700 clones listed, over 75% were seen once. The receptor comes from a person aged 60 to 80 with invasive lung adenocarcinoma. The sequencing sample was made of FFPE invasive lung adenocarcinoma tissue. The rearrangement links TRBV27 to TRBJ2-2; TRBD1 matches 8 bases. CDR3: CASSPRTGKGTGELFF. The CDR3, as DNA: TGTGCCAGCAGTCCCCGGACAGGGAAGGGGACCGGGGAGCTGTTTTTT.